Below, 6 T cell receptor beta chains from the same sample are listed, as sequenced in a study of CD8 T cells in Susac syndrome (dated by TCRdb to about 2019). The library was made by the immunoSEQ multiplex PCR assay. RNA was extracted using the RNeasy kit, and roughly 0.5 to 1 ug of the RNA was reverse transcribed with random hexamers. TCRdb reran the public reads through fastp at Q25 and MiXCR, keeping productive beta chains. Every CDR3 protein is listed once, alongside the most common genes and DNA of its rows. Recorded for this sample are around 180,000 distinct CDR3 sequences; 85% to 95% of them occurred a single time. Around 0.15% of the sample is held by the ten biggest clonotypes. Sequences were obtained from CD8+ T cells from PBMCs. Source of these receptors: a human donor with multiple sclerosis.

This chain connects TRBV5-1 to TRBJ1-2; weak D call: TRBD1 (6 bases). The germline V and J ends were trimmed by 0 bases and 3 bases, with 9 bases remaining between them. CDR1 is SGHRS and CDR2 is YFSETQ in the germline V gene. The CDR3 runs to 14 residues. The CDR3 DNA is TGCGCCAGCAGCTTGGGGACAGCATACTATGGCTACACCTTC. This gives the protein CASSLGTAYYGYTF.

The chain uses TRBV2 and TRBJ2-4, with 7 bases matching TRBD2. Germline lookup yields CDR1 SNHLY and CDR2 FYNNEI. V was clipped by 2 bases and J by 6 bases; unmatched bases: 10. This CDR3 spans 16 amino acids. The CDR3 DNA reads TGTGCCAGCAGTGAATCAGCGGGAATCGGTGGAAACATTCAGTACTTC. This encodes CASSESAGIGGNIQYF.

The rearrangement uses TRBV5-6 and TRBJ1-1, with TRBD1 matching over 8 bases. CDR3 length: 14 residues. The V segment lost 6 bases and the J segment 4 bases; nucleotides outside the gene matches: 8. Germline-derived CDR1 and CDR2 are SGHDT and YYEEEE. CDR3 protein: CASTREDRVTEAFF. The CDR3 region has the DNA TGTGCCAGCACTCGGGAGGACAGGGTCACTGAAGCTTTCTTT.

This clonotype appeared a single time. The chain uses TRBV12-3 or TRBV12-4 and TRBJ1-5; TRBD1 aligns across 11 bases. The CDR3 covers 15 residues. V dropped 5 bases and J dropped 3; count of bases not matched to a gene: 3. DNA of the CDR3: TGTGCCAGCAGTAGGACAGGGGGCTACAATCAGCCCCAGCATTTT. It encodes CASSRTGGYNQPQHF.

The chain's CDR3 is CATLPYTGELFF. The CDR3 nucleotides read TGTGCCACCCTACCGTACACCGGGGAGCTGTTTTTT. The chain joins TRBV7-8 to TRBJ2-2; D is ambiguous. Germline CDR1 reads SGHVS; CDR2 reads FQNEAQ. Trimming stripped 10 bases from V and 3 bases from J, with 9 bases between. The CDR3 runs to 12 residues.

This clonotype was seen a single time. This chain joins TRBV28 and TRBJ2-5, with D maybe TRBD2 (5 bases). Trimming removed 3 bases from V and 2 bases from J, with 10 bases in between. The V gene's germline CDR1 is MDHEN and CDR2 SYDVKM. This CDR3 contains 14 residues. The CDR3 region has the DNA TGTGCCAGCAGTTTCCCGGGGAAACAAGAGACCCAGTACTTC. Amino acid sequence: CASSFPGKQETQYF.